The clone carrying this TCR beta chain has only a few counts. The target antigen is unknown. Donors consisted of healthy bone marrow donors. Primers for the PCR totalled 60 Vbeta and 13 Jbeta. This table comes from immunoSEQ multiplex PCR, and its TCRdb copy is limited to in-frame clones, with some not included. The profile shows fewer than 200,000 clones, around 78% of them singletons. The sample belongs to a study of cytomegalovirus exposure and HLA in healthy donors. Study-level points and caveats: Serostatus for CMV was the only available immune exposure information. Presence/absence analyses assumed roughly uniform sequencing depth across donors, which may not hold. What TCR beta sequences reportedly achieved was accurate prediction of HLA-A and HLA-B alleles in most subjects.

The ends were cut back, 0 bases at V and 5 bases at J, with 14 bases in the middle. Germline lookup yields CDR1 SGDLS and CDR2 YYNGEE. The CDR3 has 16 residues. The specimen was PBMCs. The receptor's source is a female donor in good health and CMV-seronegative. The chain carries TRBV9 and TRBJ2-2, with a tentative D call TRBD1 (6 bases). The CDR3 region is CASSVGTALPTGELFF. CDR3 in DNA: TGTGCCAGCAGCGTAGGGACAGCACTACCAACCGGGGAGCTGTTTTTT.